This is a list of T cell receptor beta chains from one sample in a study of cytomegalovirus exposure and HLA in healthy donors. The assay was immunoSEQ multiplex PCR, and TCRdb's table has in-frame clones only and misses some. The sample has around 190,000 clones; about 81% are singletons. The specimen sequenced was PBMCs. The receptors were sampled from a woman aged 25 to 39 in good health and CMV-seronegative. CDR3s include the opening cysteine and the closing phenylalanine or tryptophan. The D gene is left open where the match is weak. The size entry is marked missing in some rows and otherwise reads once, few, many or a size class.

j_call d_call clone_size v_call cdr3_aa cdr3_nt
TRBJ2-4 TRBD2 once TRBV11-2 CASSLVPSGSTGNIQYF TGTGCCAGCAGCTTAGTTCCTAGCGGGAGTACTGGAAACATTCAGTACTTC
TRBJ2-1 TRBD2 - TRBV9 CASSSSGGASTHNEQFF TGTGCCAGCAGCTCCAGCGGGGGGGCCTCGACCCACAATGAGCAGTTCTTC
TRBJ2-5 - - TRBV14 CASSRRHGTQETQYF TGTGCCAGCAGCCGACGACACGGCACCCAAGAGACCCAGTACTTC
TRBJ2-1 - - TRBV2 CASTSSGNEQFF TGTGCCAGCACTAGTTCCGGGAATGAGCAGTTCTTC
TRBJ2-1 TRBD2 - TRBV7-3 CASSPGASGGSEQFF TGTGCCAGCAGCCCAGGTGCTAGCGGGGGATCTGAGCAGTTCTTC
TRBJ2-1 TRBD2 once TRBV5-1 CASSWTSGDNEQFF TGCGCCAGCAGCTGGACTAGCGGGGACAATGAGCAGTTCTTC
TRBJ1-5 - - TRBV2 CASRGEPSNQPQHF TGTGCCAGCAGAGGGGAACCTAGCAATCAGCCCCAGCATTTT
TRBJ1-1 TRBD1 - TRBV28 CASSLYGQARSPKPFF TGTGCCAGCAGTTTATACGGACAGGCCCGATCCCCGAAGCCTTTCTTT
TRBJ2-2 TRBD2 - TRBV4-1 CASRGLAGTYTGELFF TGCGCCAGCAGGGGACTAGCGGGAACTTACACCGGGGAGCTGTTTTTT
TRBJ2-7 TRBD1 - TRBV30 CAWSVGTGSYEQYF TGTGCCTGGAGTGTAGGGACAGGGAGCTACGAGCAGTACTTC
TRBJ2-6 - - TRBV4-1 CASSQVSGRTGANVLTF TGCGCCAGCAGCCAAGTTTCGGGAAGGACTGGGGCCAACGTCCTGACTTTC
TRBJ1-5 TRBD1 - TRBV5-1 CASSPAGPQGNQPQHF TGCGCCAGCAGCCCGGCGGGGCCACAGGGGAATCAGCCCCAGCATTTT
TRBJ2-7 TRBD1 - TRBV18 CASSRGQVYEQYF TGTGCCAGCTCACGAGGACAGGTCTACGAGCAGTACTTC
TRBJ1-1 - - TRBV5-1 CASRTEDGTEAFF TGCGCCAGCAGAACGGAGGATGGCACTGAAGCTTTCTTT
TRBJ2-7 - few TRBV5-1 CASSWEASYEQYF TGCGCCAGCAGTTGGGAGGCGTCCTACGAGCAGTACTTC
TRBJ2-2 - - TRBV6-5 CASSYSGAIGELFF TGTGCCAGCAGTTACAGTGGGGCCATCGGGGAGCTGTTTTTT
TRBJ2-5 - - TRBV19 CASSIVEGGETQYF TGTGCCAGTAGTATAGTAGAAGGAGGAGAGACCCAGTACTTC